This entry lists 31 T cell receptor beta chains sequenced from one sample in a study of blood T cell repertoires in COVID-19 (dated by TCRdb to the early 2020s). The library came from the immunoSEQ multiplex PCR assay. TCRdb carries this immuneACCESS record with in-frame sequences only. Its versions omit some clonotypes, under half of them owing to an unresolved V gene in the studies checked, with the rest unexplained. The sample table records over 300,000 clones; about 85% of these occur just once. The biggest ten clones account for 5.5% to 7% of the sample. The sequenced material came from PBMCs or T cells enriched from blood (not recorded which). Receptor source: a woman aged 25-40 years who had recovered from COVID-19.

This chain links TRBV19 with TRBJ1-1; 7 bases are shared with TRBD1. The V segment lost 6 bases and the J segment 2 bases; nucleotides outside the gene matches: 15. The CDR3 consists of 17 residues. In germline, CDR1 is LNHDA, CDR2 SQIVND (reference sequence). The CDR3 DNA sequence: TGTGCCAGTAGCCCATGGGATCCGACAGGGTATAACACTGAAGCTTTCTTT. Its protein product is CASSPWDPTGYNTEAFF.

The chain links TRBV27 to TRBJ2-5; 9 bases map to TRBD2. This CDR3 has 15 residues. V was clipped by 3 bases and J by 4 bases; unmatched bases: 6. CDR1 is MNHEY, CDR2 SMNVEV, per germline (reference sequence). CDR3 sequence reads: CASSFGGGAVETQYF. CDR3 DNA sequence: TGTGCCAGCAGTTTTGGCGGGGGGGCCGTAGAGACCCAGTACTTC.

The chain joins TRBV2 to TRBJ1-4, with TRBD1 as a possible D gene (6 bases). V was shortened by 7 bases and J by 8 bases, with 14 bases between the two germline ends. This CDR3 has 13 amino acids. CDR1 is SNHLY and CDR2 is FYNNEI in the germline V gene. The CDR3: CASKARGGEKLFF. The DNA of the CDR3 is TGTGCCAGCAAGGCCAGGGGCGGGGAAAAACTGTTTTTT.

The CDR3 DNA follows: TGTGCCAGCAGCCAAGAAACTAGGCGGGGGGGCCTGGAGACCCAGTACTTC. Its protein is CASSQETRRGGLETQYF. The chain combines TRBV4-2 with TRBJ2-5, with 9 bases fitting TRBD2. V lost 0 bases, J lost 5 bases, and 10 bases stayed unmatched. Germline CDR1 and CDR2: LGHNA and YNFKEQ. The CDR3 has 17 residues.

The sample holds a few counts of this clone. This chain connects TRBV3-1 (or the pseudogene TRBV3-2) to TRBJ1-2; TRBD1 aligns across 7 bases. The CDR3 has 12 residues. Germline lookup yields CDR1 LGHDT and CDR2 YNNKEL (reference sequence). V was clipped by 4 bases and J by 12 bases; unmatched bases: 8. The CDR3 reads CASSRQGMADTF. The CDR3 DNA sequence: TGTGCCAGCAGCCGACAGGGCATGGCGGACACCTTC.

In nucleotides, the CDR3 is TGTGCCAGCAGTTACGGGACCAGGGGGACAGATACGCAGTATTTT. As protein: CASSYGTRGTDTQYF. The J gene is TRBJ2-3, the V gene TRBV27, with TRBD1 matching 7 bases. CDR1 MNHEY and CDR2 SMNVEV come from the germline V gene (reference sequence). The CDR3 covers 15 residues. Trimming cost V 4 bases and J 3 bases; bases outside gene matches: 7.

This chain joins TRBV2 and TRBJ1-1; 7 nucleotides agree with TRBD1. The CDR3 is 14 amino acids. After removal of 4 bases from V and 2 bases from J, the junction contained 4 bases not matched to a gene. CDR1 SNHLY and CDR2 FYNNEI come from the germline V gene. The CDR3 spells CASSARQGNTEAFF. The CDR3 DNA follows: TGTGCCAGCAGTGCTAGACAGGGCAACACTGAAGCTTTCTTT.

The genes are TRBV27 and TRBJ1-2; 9 bases are a match to TRBD1. The CDR3 runs to 15 residues. Germline lookup yields CDR1 MNHEY and CDR2 SMNVEV (reference sequence). J was trimmed by 7 bases and V by 5 bases; bases with no gene match: 11. CDR3: CASSQSTGGWFGYTF. CDR3 DNA sequence: TGTGCCAGCAGTCAATCGACAGGGGGTTGGTTTGGCTACACCTTC.

This clone was found a few times. The rearrangement links TRBV27 to TRBJ2-3; 15 nucleotides align to TRBD2. CDR3 size: 19 residues. V was pared by 2 bases and J by 6 bases, with 12 bases of the junction left unmatched. From germline, CDR1 is MNHEY and CDR2 SMNVEV (reference sequence). As DNA, the CDR3 is TGTGCCAGCAGTTTAAGAGGCTGGACTAGCGGGGGGGCGGGGGATACGCAGTATTTT. Translation: CASSLRGWTSGGAGDTQYF.

The chain has TRBV5-1 and TRBJ1-3; a possible D gene is TRBD1 (6 bases). The CDR3 has 16 amino acids. CDR1 SGHRS and CDR2 YFSETQ come from the germline V gene. Trimming shortened V by 2 bases and J by 4 bases, and 16 bases separated the two germline ends. In DNA, the CDR3 is TGCGCCAGCAGCTTACAGGGTTTCAGTTCCGGAAACACCATATATTTT. Protein: CASSLQGFSSGNTIYF.

In DNA form, the CDR3 reads TGTGCCAGCAGCGCAAGCGGGGGGGACTACGAGCAGTACTTC. The encoded protein is CASSASGGDYEQYF. The chain links TRBV9 to TRBJ2-7; TRBD2 agrees at 10 bases. The CDR3 covers 14 residues. After removal of 3 bases from V and 3 bases from J, the junction contained 3 bases not matched to a gene. Germline assignment: CDR1 SGDLS and CDR2 YYNGEE. Together with reference TRBV9 and TRBJ2-7, the CDR3 gives the full variable domain: DSGVTQTPKHLITATGQRVTLRCSPRSGDLSVYWYQQSLDQGLQFLIQYYNGEERAKGNILERFSAQQFPDLHSELNLSSLELGDSALYFCASSASGGDYEQYFGPGTRLTVT.

The V gene is TRBV18, the J gene TRBJ1-1; D not certain. The CDR3 loop spans 14 amino acids. Per the germline V gene, CDR1 is KGHSH and CDR2 is LQKENI. V was pared by 1 base and J by 6 bases, with 12 bases between. CDR3 in amino acids: CASSPQKGGSEAFF. The CDR3 coding sequence is TGTGCCAGCTCACCACAGAAGGGAGGGTCTGAAGCTTTCTTT. Complete variable domain (other parts from reference TRBV18 and TRBJ1-1): NAGVMQNPRHLVRRRGQEARLRCSPMKGHSHVYWYRQLPEEGLKFMVYLQKENIIDESGMPKERFSAEFPKEGPSILRIQQVVRGDSAAYFCASSPQKGGSEAFFGQGTRLTVV.

The chain is built from TRBV5-1 and TRBJ1-2; possibly TRBD1 for D (6 bases). Trimming left V 3 bases short and J 6 bases short, with 21 bases between. Germline values: CDR1 SGHRS, CDR2 YFSETQ. The CDR3 contains 16 residues. CDR3 residues: CASSWANTRGDNGYTF. CDR3 in DNA: TGCGCCAGCAGCTGGGCAAACACCAGGGGAGATAATGGCTACACCTTC. The complete variable domain, with remaining parts taken from reference TRBV5-1 and TRBJ1-2, reads KAGVTQTPRYLIKTRGQQVTLSCSPISGHRSVSWYQQTPGQGLQFLFEYFSETQRNKGNFPGRFSGRQFSNSRSEMNVSTLELGDSALYLCASSWANTRGDNGYTFGSGTRLTVV.

This rearrangement joins TRBV19 to TRBJ2-1; 10 bases are shared with TRBD1. The CDR3 is made up of 15 amino acids. Germline CDR1 LNHDA, CDR2 SQIVND (reference sequence). The V gene end was trimmed by 1 base and the J gene end by 7 bases; junction bases not matched to a gene: 4. CDR3 in DNA: TGTGCCAGTAGTATAGTCGGGACAGGGGTGAATGAGCAGTTCTTC. The encoded protein is CASSIVGTGVNEQFF.

The V and J genes are TRBV6-5 and TRBJ1-2; 7 nucleotides match TRBD1. Germline V gene data show CDR1 as MNHEY and CDR2 as SVGAGI. This CDR3 is 11 amino acids long. V dropped 10 bases and J dropped 4; count of bases not matched to a gene: 3. CDR3 in amino acids: CAIGDSYGYTF. In DNA form, the CDR3 reads TGTGCCATCGGGGACAGCTATGGCTACACCTTC.

The J gene is TRBJ1-1, the V gene TRBV4-1, with no clear D. Between the trimmed V and J ends, which lost 4 bases and 6 bases, there was a span of 15 bases. CDR3 size: 14 residues. In germline, CDR1 is MGHRA, CDR2 YSYEKL. CDR3 sequence: CASSPRQGVAEAFF. For the CDR3, the DNA is TGCGCCAGCAGCCCCCGACAAGGCGTGGCTGAAGCTTTCTTT.

The chain couples TRBV7-8 to TRBJ1-1; 7 bases map to TRBD1. The CDR3 has 15 residues. The ends lost 5 bases at V and 5 bases at J; junction bases unmatched: 11. Germline values: CDR1 SGHVS, CDR2 FQNEAQ. The CDR3 region has the DNA TGTGCCAGCAGCCGCGGGGGCAGGGGGTGGACTGAAGCTTTCTTT. Translation: CASSRGGRGWTEAFF.

J is TRBJ1-6 and V is TRBV12-3 or TRBV12-4; D unclear. V gave up 2 bases and J gave up 14 bases, with 10 bases separating them. This CDR3 has 12 residues. In nucleotides, the CDR3 is TGTGCCAGCAGTTTAAACCCCCGCGCCCTCCACTTT. Amino acid sequence: CASSLNPRALHF.

The chain has TRBV28 and TRBJ1-4, with D possibly matching TRBD1 (6 bases). CDR3 size: 15 residues. Germline-derived CDR1 and CDR2 are MDHEN and SYDVKM. Trimming took 5 bases from V and 5 from J, leaving 15 bases between them. The DNA of the CDR3 is TGTGCCAGCAGTGGGTCGACAGGACAAAATGAAAAACTGTTTTTT. Its protein is CASSGSTGQNEKLFF. The full variable domain, rest sourced from reference TRBV28 and TRBJ1-4, is DVKVTQSSRYLVKRTGEKVFLECVQDMDHENMFWYRQDPGLGLRLIYFSYDVKMKEKGDIPEGYSVSREKKERFSLILESASTNQTSMYLCASSGSTGQNEKLFFGSGTQLSVL.

The chain uses TRBV10-3 and TRBJ2-1; 14 positions agree with TRBD2. V lost 7 bases, J lost 7 bases, and 6 bases stayed unmatched. CDR3 length: 15 residues. Looked up from germline, CDR1 is ENHRY and CDR2 is SYGVKD. CDR3 nucleotides: TGTGCCATCAAACCGGGACTAGCGGGGGTAAATGAGCAGTTCTTC. This codes for CAIKPGLAGVNEQFF.

This CDR3 reads CASRSGGVTGELFF. The CDR3 DNA sequence: TGTGCCAGCAGATCGGGGGGCGTTACCGGGGAGCTGTTTTTT. The V and J genes are TRBV11-3 and TRBJ2-2; D may be TRBD2 (7 bases). From germline, CDR1 is SGHNT and CDR2 YENEEA. Trimming cost V 6 bases and J 5 bases, with 13 bases left between them. This CDR3 spans 14 amino acids.

The J gene is TRBJ1-2, the V gene TRBV7-9; D is possibly TRBD1 (6 bases). There are 12 residues in the CDR3. Trimming took off 2 bases at V and 14 bases at J, with 15 bases between the two ends. Germline V CDR1 and CDR2: SEHNR, FQNEAQ (reference sequence). The CDR3 reads CASSLRQGSWTF. In nucleotides, the CDR3 is TGTGCCAGCAGCTTAAGGCAGGGGAGCTGGACCTTC.

J is TRBJ2-3 and V is TRBV12-3 or TRBV12-4, with D perhaps matching TRBD2 (5 bases). The CDR3 covers 13 residues. The germline V and J ends were trimmed by 5 bases and 5 bases, with 11 bases remaining between them. The CDR3 DNA sequence: TGTGCCAGCAGTACATGGGCGGGAGATACGCAGTATTTT. Its translation: CASSTWAGDTQYF.

J is TRBJ1-2 and V is TRBV6-5, with D uncertain. The V end was cut by 6 bases, the J end by 4 bases, with 18 bases between. CDR3 length: 15 amino acids. Germline lookup yields CDR1 MNHEY and CDR2 SVGAGI. The CDR3 is CASSPMGAAGYGYTF. The CDR3 nucleotides read TGTGCCAGCAGCCCCATGGGCGCCGCGGGCTATGGCTACACCTTC.

V and J are TRBV3-1 (or the pseudogene TRBV3-2) and TRBJ1-1; possibly TRBD1 for D (5 bases). In germline, CDR1 is LGHDT, CDR2 YNNKEL (reference sequence). This CDR3 contains 14 residues. Trimming stripped 6 bases from V and 7 bases from J, with 18 bases between. CDR3 amino acids: CASRPLWGAGEAFF. The CDR3 bases are TGTGCCAGCAGGCCTCTCTGGGGCGCAGGTGAAGCTTTCTTT.

J is TRBJ1-5 and V is TRBV12-2; the table names TRBD1, a call not compared with the DNA. TRBV12-2 is listed as a pseudogene. The CDR3 is 15 residues long. This chain's CDR3 is CASRLGQGRNQPQHF. The DNA for the CDR3 is TGTGCAAGTCGCTTAGGCCAGGGGCGCAATCAGCCCCAGCATTTT.

This chain connects TRBV19 to TRBJ1-2, with a tentative D call TRBD1 (6 bases). Trimming cost V 10 bases and J 7 bases, with 19 bases left between them. Germline CDR1 and CDR2: LNHDA and SQIVND (reference sequence). The CDR3 extends over 13 amino acids. CDR3 DNA: TGTGCCACCCCCAAAGGCGGGGGCTTTGGCTACACCTTC. This codes for CATPKGGGFGYTF.

This chain joins TRBV7-2 and TRBJ2-3, with 8 bases aligning to TRBD2. J lost 11 bases, V lost 3 bases, and 1 base had no gene match. Germline assignment: CDR1 SGHTA and CDR2 FQGNSA. The CDR3 is 11 amino acids. CDR3 protein: CASSFAGGQYF. The CDR3 nucleotides are TGTGCCAGCAGCTTTGCGGGGGGGCAGTATTTT.

The chain is built from TRBV6-5 and TRBJ1-1; D unclear. Germline-derived CDR1 and CDR2 are MNHEY and SVGAGI. This CDR3 contains 13 residues. V shed 7 bases and J shed 1 base, with 10 bases lying between them. In DNA form, the CDR3 reads TGTGCCAGCAAACCGGGTTCGAACACTGAAGCTTTCTTT. Its translation: CASKPGSNTEAFF.

The rearrangement links TRBV13 to TRBJ2-5; TRBD2 agrees at 16 bases. This CDR3 is 18 amino acids long. CDR1 and CDR2 (germline): PRHDT, FYEKMQ (reference sequence). With V trimmed by 5 bases and J by 1 base, 7 bases remained unmatched. CDR3 in amino acids: CASSPQGLAGGLQETQYF. As DNA, the CDR3 is TGTGCCAGCAGCCCGCAGGGACTAGCGGGGGGGCTCCAAGAGACCCAGTACTTC.

The chain carries TRBV7-2 and TRBJ1-1; 7 bases align to TRBD1. V was clipped by 5 bases and J by 3 bases; unmatched bases: 9. CDR1 is SGHTA and CDR2 is FQGNSA in the germline V gene. This CDR3 is built from 15 residues. CDR3 protein: CASSVRTGGHTEAFF. The DNA of the CDR3 is TGTGCCAGCAGCGTTCGGACAGGTGGACACACTGAAGCTTTCTTT.